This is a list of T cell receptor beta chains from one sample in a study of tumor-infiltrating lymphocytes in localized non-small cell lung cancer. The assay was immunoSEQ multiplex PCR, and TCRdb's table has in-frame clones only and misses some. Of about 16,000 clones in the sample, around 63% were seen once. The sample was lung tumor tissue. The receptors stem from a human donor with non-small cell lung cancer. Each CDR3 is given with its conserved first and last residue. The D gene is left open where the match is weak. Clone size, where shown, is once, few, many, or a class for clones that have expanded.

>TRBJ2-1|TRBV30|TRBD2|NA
TGTGCCTGGAGTGTCCTAGCGGGCTACAATGAGCAGTTCTTC
CAWSVLAGYNEQFF
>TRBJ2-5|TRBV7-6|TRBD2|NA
TGTGCCAGCAGCCCAGGCCAGGGACTAGCGGAAGAGACCCAGTACTTC
CASSPGQGLAEETQYF
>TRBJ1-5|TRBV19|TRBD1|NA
TGTGCCAGTACCGCAACAGGGGGCAATCAGCCCCAGCATTTT
CASTATGGNQPQHF
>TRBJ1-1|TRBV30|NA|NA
TGTGCCTGGAGAACTTTGGGCAGCATGAACACTGAAGCTTTCTTT
CAWRTLGSMNTEAFF
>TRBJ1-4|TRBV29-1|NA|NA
TGCAGCGTTGGTAAGGGGCTGGCTAATGAAAAACTGTTTTTT
CSVGKGLANEKLFF
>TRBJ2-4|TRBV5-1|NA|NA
TGCGCCAGCAGCTTGGGATCGCCCCCCCCCATTCAGTACTTC
CASSLGSPPPIQYF
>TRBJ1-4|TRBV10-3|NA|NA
TGTGCCATCAGGAACGGGCCGGGGACTAATGAAAAACTGTTTTTT
CAIRNGPGTNEKLFF
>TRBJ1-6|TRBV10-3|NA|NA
TGTGCCATCAGTGAGTCAAGCTACAGGGTTCCTAATTCACCCCTCCACTTT
CAISESSYRVPNSPLHF
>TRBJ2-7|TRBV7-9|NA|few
TGTGCCAGCAGCTTAGTCGGTGGGACTTCCTCCTACGAGCAGTACTTC
CASSLVGGTSSYEQYF
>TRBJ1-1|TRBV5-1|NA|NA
TGCGCCAGCAGCTTGCCCCGGTCTGACACTGAAGCTTTCTTT
CASSLPRSDTEAFF
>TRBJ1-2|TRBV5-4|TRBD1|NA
TGTGCCAGCAGCTTGGGGGACAGGGGCTTTTGGGGCTACACCTTC
CASSLGDRGFWGYTF